The TCR beta chain described here comes from a study of cytomegalovirus exposure and HLA in healthy donors. The CDR3 has 14 amino acids. The V end was cut by 0 bases, the J end by 3 bases, with 7 bases between. Per germline, CDR1 LGHNA and CDR2 YSLEER. Researchers ran the PCR with 60 Vbeta and 13 Jbeta primers. Profiled with immunoSEQ multiplex PCR; TCRdb holds only in-frame clones, not every one. The sample shows around 70,000 clones, and roughly 5% sits with its ten largest clones. This clonotype was obtained from a woman aged 40 to 55 in good health and CMV-seropositive. This rearrangement joins TRBV4-3 to TRBJ2-3; D remains ambiguous. Input material: PBMCs. DNA for the CDR3: TGCGCCAGCAGCCAAGAGGTTCGGACAGATACGCAGTATTTT. Its protein product is CASSQEVRTDTQYF.